Listed here are 10 T cell receptor beta chains from one sample, sequenced in a study of T cell responses to AZD1222 COVID-19 vaccine. Clones were read by immunoSEQ multiplex PCR, and TCRdb kept only the in-frame ones, dropping some. The sample has about 90,000 clones, 90% to 95% seen once; the top ten hold around 5.5%. The material sequenced was peripheral blood, taken on day 0 of MenACWY control vaccination. The source is an adult in good health.

The chain has TRBV18 and TRBJ2-5; D remains ambiguous. The CDR3 runs 14 residues. V gave up 2 bases and J gave up 4 bases, with 11 bases separating them. Germline CDR1 reads KGHSH; CDR2 reads LQKENI. CDR3 nucleotide sequence: TGTGCCAGCTCACCAGGGTCGGCAATAGAGACCCAGTACTTC. Amino acids: CASSPGSAIETQYF.

This sequence joins TRBV15 and TRBJ2-3, with a tentative D call TRBD1 (5 bases). Trimming removed 1 base from V and 2 bases from J, with 10 bases in between. Germline loops: CDR1 LNHNV, CDR2 YYDKDF (reference sequence). The CDR3 length is 15 residues. CDR3 region: CATSRGVGDTDTQYF. The CDR3 coding sequence is TGTGCCACCAGCAGAGGGGTAGGGGACACAGATACGCAGTATTTT.

This chain links TRBV5-1 with TRBJ1-3; a possible D gene is TRBD1 (5 bases). The V end lost 0 bases, the J end lost 2 bases, and 9 bases lay between the germline ends. The CDR3 has 15 residues. Germline V gene lookup returns CDR1 SGHRS and CDR2 YFSETQ. This CDR3 is CASSLAGGTGNTIYF. In DNA, the CDR3 is TGCGCCAGCAGCTTGGCGGGGGGGACTGGAAACACCATATATTTT.

The chain links TRBV2 to TRBJ1-4, with D perhaps TRBD1 (5 bases). The ends were cut back, 3 bases at V and 3 bases at J, with 14 bases in the middle. The CDR3 covers 16 residues. Germline CDR1 is SNHLY and CDR2 is FYNNEI. DNA for the CDR3: TGTGCCAGCAGTGAGCAGGGCGTCGGGGCTAATGAAAAACTGTTTTTT. Translated: CASSEQGVGANEKLFF.

V gene TRBV4-3 combines with J gene TRBJ1-2, with unresolved D. Germline values: CDR1 LGHNA, CDR2 YSLEER. Trimming took 0 bases from V and 0 from J, leaving 17 bases between them. The CDR3 is 18 amino acids. The CDR3 spells CASSQDVSRTLANYGYTF. Written as DNA, the CDR3 is TGCGCCAGCAGCCAAGATGTCAGCAGGACCTTAGCTAACTATGGCTACACCTTC.

The chain carries TRBV5-1 and TRBJ1-1; no firm D call. Trimming removed 0 bases from V and 0 bases from J, with 6 bases in between. Germline V lookup: CDR1 SGHRS, CDR2 YFSETQ. The CDR3 length is 14 residues. As DNA, the CDR3 is TGCGCCAGCAGCTTGGAGGGATTGAACACTGAAGCTTTCTTT. Translating gives CASSLEGLNTEAFF.

The V and J genes are TRBV5-8 and TRBJ1-1, with D unresolved. V gave up 4 bases and J gave up 5 bases, with 9 bases separating them. Germline CDR1 is SGHTS and CDR2 is YDEGEE. The CDR3 runs 12 residues. The CDR3 DNA is TGTGCCAGCAGCCTAATCGGGACTGAAGCTTTCTTT. Translated: CASSLIGTEAFF.

This rearrangement joins TRBV7-2 to TRBJ1-4; 8 bases fit TRBD1. The germline CDR1 and CDR2 sequences are SGHTA and FQGNSA. This CDR3 spans 13 amino acids. V lost 4 bases, J lost 8 bases, and 3 bases stayed unmatched. The CDR3 DNA sequence: TGTGCCAGCAGCTCCGGGACAGGCGAAAAACTGTTTTTT. Protein sequence: CASSSGTGEKLFF.

The gene calls are TRBV3-1 (or the pseudogene TRBV3-2) and TRBJ2-2, with a possible D match to TRBD2 (6 bases). Germline V gives CDR1 LGHDT, CDR2 YNNKEL (reference sequence). The length of the CDR3 is 15 residues. V lost 3 bases and J lost 4, with 12 bases in between. CDR3 in amino acids: CASSQRGAGTGELFF. CDR3 bases: TGTGCCAGCAGCCAGCGCGGGGCGGGCACCGGGGAGCTGTTTTTT.

The V gene is TRBV19, the J gene TRBJ2-3; 9 nucleotides agree with TRBD1. Per the germline V gene, CDR1 is LNHDA and CDR2 is SQIVND (reference sequence). The junction had 7 bases not matched to a gene; V was cut back by 6 bases and J by 3 bases. This CDR3 has 15 amino acids. The CDR3 DNA sequence: TGTGCCAGTAGGGCTCCAGGGACAGGGACAGATACGCAGTATTTT. Protein sequence: CASRAPGTGTDTQYF.